This TCR beta chain is drawn from a study of T-cell reconstitution after alpha-beta-depleted transplantation in children. Library preparation (for TCRbeta) was performed with unique molecular identifiers. TCRdb fed the PCR reads into MiXCR, producing one record per CDR3 protein. The sample lists a few hundred thousand distinct CDR3 sequences; more than 10% were seen once. In this sample, this clonotype turned up a few times. The sequence was obtained from a human donor who donated a stem cell graft to a child with Fanconi anemia. The sequencing used PBMCs, collected from the stem cell graft.

The DNA of the CDR3 is TGTGCCAGCTCACCAAGAGGGGATGAAGCTTTCTTT. This translates into CASSPRGDEAFF. This chain joins TRBV18 and TRBJ1-1, with D tentatively TRBD1 (5 bases). The germline V gene encodes CDR1 KGHSH and CDR2 LQKENI. CDR3 size: 12 residues. Trimming removed 2 bases at V and 7 bases at J, with 8 bases between.